The rows below give T cell receptor beta chains drawn from one sample of a study of OX40 agonist ivuxolimab in advanced cancers. Here immunoSEQ multiplex PCR was the method, and the copy in TCRdb shows in-frame clones only, minus some. The sample has over 55,000 clones; 65% to 90% are singletons. The sample here was CD4+ or CD8+ T cells sorted from blood, taken in a trial of the OX40 agonist ivuxolimab. These receptors came from an adult with an advanced solid tumor such as melanoma, head and neck, liver or kidney cancer. Each CDR3 is given with its conserved first and last residue. The order of the fields is V gene, J gene, D gene, clone size, CDR3 protein, CDR3 DNA. D genes are given only for firm matches. Clone size is not always given. Where it is, it says once, few, many or a class for expanded clones.

V: TRBV28; J: TRBJ1-4; D: TRBD1; size: .; CDR3: CASTSGQGNEKLFF; DNA: TGTGCCAGCACTTCCGGACAGGGGAATGAAAAACTGTTTTTT
V: TRBV7-2; J: TRBJ1-2; D: .; size: .; CDR3: CASSLEGGTGADYGYTF; DNA: TGTGCCAGCAGCTTAGAGGGGGGCACGGGGGCGGACTATGGCTACACCTTC
V: TRBV28; J: TRBJ2-2; D: .; size: .; CDR3: CATGTTNTGELFF; DNA: TGTGCCACCGGGACAACGAACACCGGGGAGCTGTTTTTT
V: TRBV10-1; J: TRBJ1-3; D: .; size: few; CDR3: CASSSGNTIYF; DNA: TGCGCCAGCAGTTCGGGAAACACCATATATTTT
V: TRBV29-1; J: TRBJ2-1; D: TRBD1; size: .; CDR3: CSAQRDSYNEQFF; DNA: TGCAGCGCCCAAAGGGACAGCTACAATGAGCAGTTCTTC
V: TRBV10-1; J: TRBJ1-5; D: .; size: .; CDR3: CASLGQSNQPQHF; DNA: TGCGCCAGCCTAGGACAGAGCAATCAGCCCCAGCATTTT
V: TRBV30; J: TRBJ1-1; D: .; size: .; CDR3: CAWRGSRWGTEAFF; DNA: TGTGCCTGGAGAGGGAGCCGCTGGGGCACTGAAGCTTTCTTT
V: TRBV9; J: TRBJ2-7; D: .; size: .; CDR3: CASSVSPSGEQYF; DNA: TGTGCCAGCAGCGTATCCCCCTCGGGCGAGCAGTACTTC
V: TRBV10-3; J: TRBJ1-3; D: .; size: once; CDR3: CAASLTTGSSGNTIYF; DNA: TGTGCCGCCTCCCTGACTACAGGGAGCTCTGGAAACACCATATATTTT
V: TRBV7-9; J: TRBJ2-5; D: TRBD2; size: .; CDR3: CASSLGGTRGVGTQYF; DNA: TGTGCCAGCAGCTTAGGAGGGACTAGAGGGGTCGGGACCCAGTACTTC
V: TRBV27; J: TRBJ2-7; D: .; size: .; CDR3: CASSLTGYEQYF; DNA: TGTGCCAGCAGTCTAACCGGATACGAGCAGTACTTC
V: TRBV5-1; J: TRBJ2-7; D: TRBD1; size: .; CDR3: CASSSTGGPSYEQYF; DNA: TGCGCCAGCAGCTCTACAGGGGGCCCATCCTACGAGCAGTACTTC
V: TRBV29-1; J: TRBJ1-1; D: .; size: .; CDR3: CSVDQGSTEAFF; DNA: TGCAGCGTTGACCAGGGATCCACTGAAGCTTTCTTT
V: TRBV7-2; J: TRBJ1-6; D: .; size: .; CDR3: CASSKNPANSPLHF; DNA: TGTGCCAGCAGCAAGAACCCGGCTAATTCACCCCTCCACTTT
V: TRBV18; J: TRBJ2-2; D: TRBD1; size: .; CDR3: CASSEGQGGTGELFF; DNA: TGTGCCAGCTCGGAAGGACAGGGGGGAACCGGGGAGCTGTTTTTT
V: TRBV7-2; J: TRBJ1-1; D: .; size: .; CDR3: CASSLQGSTEAFF; DNA: TGTGCCAGCAGCCTACAGGGTAGTACTGAAGCTTTCTTT
V: TRBV5-4; J: TRBJ2-1; D: TRBD2; size: .; CDR3: CASSLELGGRYDNEQFF; DNA: TGTGCCAGCAGCTTGGAACTAGGCGGGAGGTACGACAATGAGCAGTTCTTC
V: TRBV10-3; J: TRBJ2-1; D: TRBD2; size: .; CDR3: CAIRGTSGSNEQFF; DNA: TGTGCCATCAGGGGGACTAGCGGGAGCAATGAGCAGTTCTTC
V: TRBV5-4; J: TRBJ2-5; D: TRBD1; size: .; CDR3: CASSHPGQGTRKTQYF; DNA: TGTGCCAGCAGCCACCCCGGACAGGGTACGAGGAAGACCCAGTACTTC
V: TRBV11-2; J: TRBJ2-5; D: .; size: .; CDR3: CASSQGETQYF; DNA: TGTGCCAGCAGCCAGGGAGAGACCCAGTACTTC
V: TRBV6-1; J: TRBJ2-3; D: .; size: .; CDR3: CAISRDFGTDTQYF; DNA: TGTGCCATCTCCCGGGACTTCGGCACAGATACGCAGTATTTT
V: TRBV11-3; J: TRBJ2-7; D: .; size: once; CDR3: CASSLAGDYEQYF; DNA: TGTGCCAGCAGCCTCGCAGGGGATTACGAGCAGTACTTC
V: TRBV7-9; J: TRBJ2-2; D: .; size: .; CDR3: CASSLEGSGELFF; DNA: TGTGCCAGCAGCTTAGAGGGCTCCGGGGAGCTGTTTTTT
V: TRBV15; J: TRBJ2-5; D: .; size: .; CDR3: CATSRDVADSVETQYF; DNA: TGTGCCACCAGCAGAGATGTGGCGGACAGTGTGGAGACCCAGTACTTC
V: TRBV5-1; J: TRBJ1-4; D: .; size: .; CDR3: CASSASTRGRLEKLFF; DNA: TGCGCCAGCAGCGCCTCGACCCGGGGAAGGTTGGAAAAACTGTTTTTT
V: TRBV4-1; J: TRBJ1-1; D: TRBD1; size: .; CDR3: CASSQPRQGLGSFF; DNA: TGCGCCAGCAGCCAACCCCGACAGGGCCTGGGATCCTTCTTT
V: TRBV4-2; J: TRBJ2-6; D: .; size: .; CDR3: CASSQDGTGRPGSGANVLTF; DNA: TGTGCCAGCAGCCAAGATGGCACGGGTCGGCCAGGATCTGGGGCCAACGTCCTGACTTTC
V: TRBV29-1; J: TRBJ1-5; D: .; size: .; CDR3: CSVERGTGNQPQHF; DNA: TGCAGCGTAGAGAGGGGAACTGGCAATCAGCCCCAGCATTTT
V: TRBV28; J: TRBJ1-4; D: TRBD1; size: .; CDR3: CASSRVGQAIIF; DNA: TGTGCCAGCAGTAGGGTAGGACAGGCCATTATTTTT
V: TRBV28; J: TRBJ2-7; D: .; size: .; CDR3: CALAPSSYEQYF; DNA: TGTGCCCTAGCGCCGAGCTCCTACGAGCAGTACTTC
V: TRBV7-2; J: TRBJ2-7; D: TRBD2; size: .; CDR3: CASSLSLADYEQYF; DNA: TGTGCCAGCAGCTTAAGCCTAGCGGACTACGAGCAGTACTTC
V: TRBV5-1; J: TRBJ2-1; D: TRBD2; size: once; CDR3: CASSLRTSGRSDNEQFF; DNA: TGCGCCAGCAGCTTGCGGACTAGCGGGAGAAGCGACAATGAGCAGTTCTTC
V: TRBV5-1; J: TRBJ2-5; D: .; size: .; CDR3: CASSSGTGGVETQYF; DNA: TGCGCCAGCAGCTCCGGGACTGGGGGAGTGGAGACCCAGTACTTC
V: TRBV9; J: TRBJ1-1; D: .; size: .; CDR3: CASSVEGGDTEAFF; DNA: TGTGCCAGCAGCGTAGAGGGAGGGGACACTGAAGCTTTCTTT
V: TRBV5-1; J: TRBJ2-7; D: TRBD1; size: .; CDR3: CASSSSGQVPYEQYF; DNA: TGCGCCAGCAGCTCTTCGGGACAGGTACCCTACGAGCAGTACTTC
V: TRBV2; J: TRBJ1-5; D: .; size: .; CDR3: CASSVLGQHNQPQHF; DNA: TGTGCCAGCAGTGTCCTGGGTCAGCACAATCAGCCCCAGCATTTT
V: TRBV27; J: TRBJ2-7; D: TRBD2; size: .; CDR3: CASSLSPSGGTSEQYF; DNA: TGTGCCAGCAGTTTATCCCCTAGCGGGGGTACGAGTGAGCAGTACTTC
V: TRBV5-1; J: TRBJ1-1; D: .; size: .; CDR3: CASSTHTEAFF; DNA: TGCGCCAGCAGCACTCATACTGAAGCTTTCTTT
V: TRBV28; J: TRBJ1-2; D: .; size: once; CDR3: CASRTENGYTF; DNA: TGTGCCAGTCGGACAGAGAATGGCTACACCTTC
V: TRBV29-1; J: TRBJ1-1; D: TRBD1; size: .; CDR3: CSAEQGANTEAFF; DNA: TGCAGCGCGGAACAGGGGGCAAACACTGAAGCTTTCTTT
V: TRBV30; J: TRBJ1-2; D: .; size: .; CDR3: CAWISGNNYGYTF; DNA: TGTGCCTGGATCTCTGGAAATAACTATGGCTACACCTTC
V: TRBV7-2; J: TRBJ1-4; D: TRBD1; size: .; CDR3: CASSLWTGVEKLFF; DNA: TGTGCCAGCAGCTTATGGACAGGGGTTGAAAAACTGTTTTTT
V: TRBV5-1; J: TRBJ1-1; D: TRBD1; size: .; CDR3: CASSYKGTGTVEAFF; DNA: TGCGCCAGCAGCTATAAGGGGACAGGGACAGTTGAAGCTTTCTTT
V: TRBV5-4; J: TRBJ1-2; D: .; size: .; CDR3: CASSLGPTVNYGYTF; DNA: TGTGCCAGCAGCTTGGGACCGACAGTCAACTATGGCTACACCTTC
V: TRBV4-3; J: TRBJ2-7; D: TRBD1; size: .; CDR3: CASSQETGTGPYEQYF; DNA: TGCGCCAGCAGCCAAGAGACTGGGACAGGCCCGTACGAGCAGTACTTC
V: TRBV19; J: TRBJ2-7; D: .; size: .; CDR3: CASRSGAAGQSYEQYF; DNA: TGTGCCAGTAGATCAGGGGCAGCAGGCCAGTCCTACGAGCAGTACTTC
V: TRBV28; J: TRBJ1-2; D: .; size: .; CDR3: CASGLYGYTF; DNA: TGTGCCAGCGGCCTCTATGGCTACACCTTC
V: TRBV6-5; J: TRBJ1-6; D: TRBD1; size: .; CDR3: CASSYGTGRNSPLHF; DNA: TGTGCCAGCAGTTACGGGACAGGGAGGAATTCACCCCTCCACTTT
V: TRBV29-1; J: TRBJ2-3; D: .; size: .; CDR3: CSVDRGTQYF; DNA: TGCAGCGTTGATAGGGGGACGCAGTATTTT
V: TRBV29-1; J: TRBJ1-1; D: TRBD1; size: .; CDR3: CSVDSRTGGTEAFF; DNA: TGCAGCGTTGACTCGAGGACAGGGGGCACTGAAGCTTTCTTT
V: TRBV5-4; J: TRBJ2-7; D: .; size: .; CDR3: CASRKTDSYEQYF; DNA: TGTGCCAGCAGAAAGACAGACTCCTACGAGCAGTACTTC
V: TRBV7-2; J: TRBJ2-1; D: TRBD2; size: .; CDR3: CASSVATSGYNEQFF; DNA: TGTGCCAGCAGCGTCGCTACTAGCGGTTACAATGAGCAGTTCTTC
V: TRBV30; J: TRBJ1-1; D: .; size: .; CDR3: CAWSHQGITEAFF; DNA: TGTGCCTGGAGTCATCAGGGGATCACTGAAGCTTTCTTT
V: TRBV19; J: TRBJ2-3; D: TRBD2; size: .; CDR3: CASSSGRTDTQYF; DNA: TGTGCCAGTAGTAGCGGGAGAACAGATACGCAGTATTTT
V: TRBV27; J: TRBJ2-5; D: TRBD1; size: .; CDR3: CASSDRGLGNAPQYF; DNA: TGTGCCAGCTCAGACAGGGGGCTAGGGAACGCGCCCCAGTACTTC